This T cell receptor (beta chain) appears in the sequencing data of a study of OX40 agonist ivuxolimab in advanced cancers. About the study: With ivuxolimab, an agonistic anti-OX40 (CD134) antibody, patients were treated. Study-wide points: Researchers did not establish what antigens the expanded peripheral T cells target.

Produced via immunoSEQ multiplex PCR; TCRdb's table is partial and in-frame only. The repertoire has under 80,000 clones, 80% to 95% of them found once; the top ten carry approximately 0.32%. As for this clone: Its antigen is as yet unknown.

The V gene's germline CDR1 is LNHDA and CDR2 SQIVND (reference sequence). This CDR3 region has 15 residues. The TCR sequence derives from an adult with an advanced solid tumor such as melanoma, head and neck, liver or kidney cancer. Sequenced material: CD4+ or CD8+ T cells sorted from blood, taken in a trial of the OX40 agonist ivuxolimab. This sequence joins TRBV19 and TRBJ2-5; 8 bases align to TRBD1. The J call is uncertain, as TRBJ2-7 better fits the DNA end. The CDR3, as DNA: TGTGCCAGTACCCCCCAAGGACAGGGCAACTACGAGCAGTACTTC. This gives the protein CASTPQGQGNYEQYF.